These 16 T cell receptor beta chains were all obtained from the same sample, sequenced in a study of cytomegalovirus exposure and HLA in healthy donors. This PCR relied on a set of 60 Vbeta primers and 13 Jbeta primers. The protocol was immunoSEQ multiplex PCR, while the TCRdb copy is restricted to in-frame clones and leaves out a portion. Of 100,000 to 150,000 clones listed, roughly 88% were seen once; the top ten hold around 1.7%. The sequenced sample consisted of PBMCs. The receptors were sampled from a boy between 10 and 17 years old in good health and CMV-seronegative.

The chain carries TRBV30 and TRBJ1-1; tentatively, D is TRBD1 (5 bases). Germline V gene sequence: CDR1 GTSNPN, CDR2 SVGIG (reference sequence). There are 12 residues in the CDR3. V lost 1 base and J lost 6, with 9 bases in between. In DNA form, the CDR3 reads TGTGCCTGGAGTGACGTAGGGGCTGAAGCTTTCTTT. Translating gives CAWSDVGAEAFF.

This clone was counted once. V usage is TRBV9 and J usage is TRBJ2-2; 9 bases are a match to TRBD2. With 1 base clipped from V and 4 bases from J, the junction kept 8 bases outside the gene matches. This CDR3 is built from 17 residues. CDR1 and CDR2 (germline): SGDLS, YYNGEE. DNA for the CDR3: TGTGCCAGCAGCGTAAGTCGGCTAGCGGGAAGCACCGGGGAGCTGTTTTTT. Its translation is CASSVSRLAGSTGELFF.

V usage is TRBV19 and J usage is TRBJ1-2, with a weak D call TRBD1 (6 bases). This CDR3 comprises 13 residues. The ends were cut back, 3 bases at V and 7 bases at J, with 12 bases in the middle. Looked up from germline, CDR1 is LNHDA and CDR2 is SQIVND (reference sequence). The CDR3 DNA follows: TGTGCCAGTAGTATCTTCAGGGGTGGTGGCTACACCTTC. Protein sequence: CASSIFRGGGYTF.

As DNA, the CDR3 is TGTGCCTGGAGTGTCGGTGTCTACGAGCAGTACTTC. It codes for CAWSVGVYEQYF. The chain combines TRBV30 with TRBJ2-7; no definite D call. The V and J ends lost 0 bases and 3 bases respectively, with 6 bases between them. The germline V gene encodes CDR1 GTSNPN and CDR2 SVGIG (reference sequence). This CDR3 spans 12 amino acids. The full variable domain, completed using reference TRBV30 and TRBJ2-7, is SQTIHQWPATLVQPVGSPLSLECTVEGTSNPNLYWYRQAAGRGLQLLFYSVGIGQISSEVPQNLSASRPQDRQFILSSKKLLLSDSGFYLCAWSVGVYEQYFGPGTRLTVT.

The gene calls are TRBV6-5 and TRBJ1-2; no firm D call. Trimming pared 0 bases from V and 5 bases from J, leaving 13 bases between. Looked up from germline, CDR1 is MNHEY and CDR2 is SVGAGI. This CDR3 region has 15 residues. For the CDR3, the DNA is TGTGCCAGCAGTTACTCAGAGTCCCTAAAGTATGGCTACACCTTC. Translating it yields CASSYSESLKYGYTF.

The chain couples TRBV6-5 to TRBJ2-7; D might be TRBD2 (5 bases). Germline V CDR1 and CDR2: MNHEY, SVGAGI. With 4 bases removed from V and 4 bases from J, the gap between germline ends came to 17 bases. CDR3 length: 15 amino acids. The CDR3 loop reads CASSSPSGSTYEQYF. Written as DNA, the CDR3 is TGTGCCAGCAGTTCACCATCGGGATCGACGTACGAGCAGTACTTC.

This sequence joins TRBV6-5 and TRBJ2-5; possibly TRBD1 for D (7 bases). The CDR3 spans 12 residues. Germline CDR1 MNHEY, CDR2 SVGAGI. The V and J ends lost 6 bases and 5 bases respectively, with 10 bases between them. The CDR3 region has the DNA TGTGCCAGCAGGCAGGGGGGTGAGACCCAGTACTTC. Translating it yields CASRQGGETQYF.

V and J are TRBV7-9 and TRBJ1-2, with 9 bases aligning to TRBD1. V was clipped by 3 bases and J by 1 base; unmatched bases: 9. The germline V gene has CDR1 SEHNR and CDR2 FQNEAQ (reference sequence). The CDR3 has 17 residues. The CDR3 spells CASSFTDRGQLNYGYTF. DNA of the CDR3: TGTGCCAGCAGCTTCACGGACAGGGGCCAGCTTAACTATGGCTACACCTTC.

The V call is TRBV25-1, the J call TRBJ2-5; TRBD2 might be the D (6 bases). The CDR3 has 13 amino acids. Germline CDR1 MGHDK, CDR2 SYGVNS. Trimming removed 1 base from V and 3 bases from J, with 6 bases in between. In DNA, the CDR3 is TGTGCCAGCAGTGAATGGGGGGAAGAGACCCAGTACTTC. It translates to CASSEWGEETQYF.

The rearrangement joins TRBV19 to TRBJ2-5; 11 bases align to TRBD2. The germline gives CDR1 LNHDA, CDR2 SQIVND (reference sequence). The CDR3 consists of 18 residues. J lost 4 bases, V lost 4 bases, and 14 bases had no gene match. Here the CDR3 reads CASSKVAGGPGLRETQYF. CDR3 DNA sequence: TGTGCCAGTAGTAAAGTAGCGGGAGGGCCGGGGCTGAGAGAGACCCAGTACTTC.

V usage is TRBV7-3 and J usage is TRBJ1-1; D ambiguous. The CDR3 covers 13 residues. With 1 base removed from V and 0 bases from J, the gap between germline ends came to 3 bases. Germline V gene data show CDR1 as SGHTA and CDR2 as FQGTGA. The CDR3 sequence: CASSLSVNTEAFF. CDR3 nucleotide sequence: TGTGCCAGCAGCTTAAGCGTGAACACTGAAGCTTTCTTT.

The chain links TRBV7-9 to TRBJ2-3; 7 positions agree with TRBD2. CDR1 is SEHNR and CDR2 is FQNEAQ in the germline V gene (reference sequence). Germline trimming cut 4 bases from V and 1 base from J; bases unmatched to any gene: 11. The CDR3 length is 17 residues. The CDR3 coding sequence is TGTGCCAGCAGCTCCCCGACGAGCGGGGTGGGCACAGATACGCAGTATTTT. It encodes CASSSPTSGVGTDTQYF.

V and J are TRBV7-3 and TRBJ2-3; TRBD2 might be the D (6 bases). Trimming took 0 bases from V and 0 from J, leaving 10 bases between them. This CDR3 has 16 residues. CDR1 SGHTA and CDR2 FQGTGA come from the germline V gene. The CDR3 is CASSLTLGGSTDTQYF. The CDR3 nucleotides are TGTGCCAGCAGCTTAACTTTGGGGGGTAGCACAGATACGCAGTATTTT. The full variable domain, rest sourced from reference TRBV7-3 and TRBJ2-3, is GAGVSQTPSNKVTEKGKYVELRCDPISGHTALYWYRQSLGQGPEFLIYFQGTGAADDSGLPNDRFFAVRPEGSVSTLKIQRTERGDSAVYLCASSLTLGGSTDTQYFGPGTRLTVL.

This clone came up once. This rearrangement joins TRBV4-2 to TRBJ2-1; 7 bases are a match to TRBD2. This CDR3 has 13 residues. Trimming removed 4 bases from V and 12 bases from J; junction bases left unmatched: 9. Germline V gives CDR1 LGHNA, CDR2 YNFKEQ. The CDR3 is CASSRGDYQGQFF. The CDR3 DNA reads as TGTGCCAGCAGCCGAGGGGACTACCAAGGGCAGTTCTTC.

This chain uses TRBV5-4 with TRBJ1-1, with 7 nucleotides matching TRBD1. CDR1 is SGHNT, CDR2 YYREEE, per germline (reference sequence). The junction had 7 bases not matched to a gene; V was cut back by 4 bases and J by 4 bases. The CDR3 is made up of 14 amino acids. The CDR3 bases are TGTGCCAGCAGCCAAGACAGGGTAGGCACTGAAGCTTTCTTT. This encodes CASSQDRVGTEAFF.

The chain carries TRBV30 and TRBJ1-6; no clear D gene. The ends were cut back, 0 bases at V and 0 bases at J, with 9 bases in the middle. This CDR3 spans 16 amino acids. The germline V gene encodes CDR1 GTSNPN and CDR2 SVGIG (reference sequence). In DNA, the CDR3 is TGTGCCTGGAGTGTACGGGTTGGCTCCTATAATTCACCCCTCCACTTT. As protein: CAWSVRVGSYNSPLHF.